The 19 T cell receptor beta chains below all came from one sample that was sequenced in a study of CD8+ T cells in alopecia areata. Once RNA had been extracted, it was reverse transcribed into cDNA to act as the sequencing template. Repertoires were generated with immunoSEQ multiplex PCR, while TCRdb's copy carries only in-frame clones and drops some. The top ten clones hold about an eighth of a sample with 150,000 to 200,000 clones, approximately 70% of them seen once. The material was CD8+ T cells sorted from blood, obtained at week 0. These receptors were taken from a human donor with alopecia areata.

This sequence joins TRBV27 and TRBJ1-2; maybe TRBD1 (6 bases). The CDR3 totals 15 residues. V shed 3 bases and J shed 2 bases, with 13 bases lying between them. Germline V gives CDR1 MNHEY, CDR2 SMNVEV (reference sequence). CDR3 in DNA: TGTGCCAGCAGTTTGTCGGGGGCTAAAAACTATGGCTACACCTTC. Residues: CASSLSGAKNYGYTF.

V is TRBV29-1 and J is TRBJ2-2; 7 positions agree with TRBD2. Germline V CDR1 and CDR2: SQVTM, ANQGSEA. CDR3 length: 12 amino acids. J gave up 6 bases and V 2 bases, and 0 bases lay outside the gene matches. CDR3 loop: CSVERGAGELFF. In DNA form, the CDR3 reads TGCAGCGTTGAACGGGGGGCCGGGGAGCTGTTTTTT.

V gene TRBV6-6 combines with J gene TRBJ2-7; a weak D match, TRBD2 (5 bases). The CDR3 consists of 14 residues. V dropped 2 bases and J dropped 3 bases, with 11 bases sitting between them. Germline V gene data show CDR1 as MNHNY and CDR2 as SVGAGI (reference sequence). Here the CDR3 DNA reads TGTGCCAGCAGTTACCATAACGCGGGCTACGAGCAGTACTTC. This gives the protein CASSYHNAGYEQYF.

The chain recombines TRBV13 with TRBJ2-3, with D perhaps given as TRBD1 or TRBD2 (5 bases each). The germline CDR1 and CDR2 sequences are PRHDT and FYEKMQ (reference sequence). This CDR3 has 20 amino acids. V was clipped by 5 bases and J by 0 bases, with 27 bases between them. The CDR3 DNA follows: TGTGCCAGCAGCACCCGAATTTGGGCAGGGAGCGCCTCTAGCACAGATACGCAGTATTTT. Translation: CASSTRIWAGSASSTDTQYF.

The rearrangement links TRBV5-1 to TRBJ1-2; D is possibly TRBD1 (5 bases). The germline CDR1 and CDR2 sequences are SGHRS and YFSETQ. V gave up 2 bases and J gave up 8 bases, with 19 bases separating them. CDR3 size: 15 residues. The CDR3, as DNA: TGCGCCAGCAGCTTTGGCTCCGGGCCATGGGGCGGCTACACCTTC. It specifies CASSFGSGPWGGYTF.

V gene TRBV30 combines with J gene TRBJ1-1, with no clear D. V lost 5 bases, J lost 6 bases, and 10 bases lay in between. CDR3 length: 11 residues. Germline V gene sequence: CDR1 GTSNPN, CDR2 SVGIG (reference sequence). The CDR3 sequence is CAWDVSAEAFF. Written as DNA, the CDR3 is TGTGCCTGGGACGTATCGGCTGAAGCTTTCTTT.

This clone was seen a handful of times. This chain links TRBV6-5 with TRBJ2-5; D gene uncertain. The V end was cut by 1 base, the J end by 5 bases, with 2 bases between. From germline, CDR1 is MNHEY and CDR2 SVGAGI. The CDR3 is 11 amino acids. The CDR3 nucleotides read TGTGCCAGCAGTTACTTGGAGACCCAGTACTTC. Translating gives CASSYLETQYF.

The table lists this clone with a few counts. This chain uses TRBV11-2 with TRBJ2-2; 8 nucleotides line up with TRBD1. The CDR3 has 15 residues. The germline gives CDR1 SGHAT, CDR2 FQNNGV. Germline trimming cut 7 bases from V and 2 bases from J; bases unmatched to any gene: 6. CDR3 bases: TGTGCCAGCACGGTCAGGGGGCCAAACACCGGGGAGCTGTTTTTT. Residues: CASTVRGPNTGELFF.

This clone was recorded only once. The chain combines TRBV7-2 with TRBJ2-5; possibly TRBD2 for D (6 bases). The germline V and J ends were trimmed by 0 bases and 2 bases, with 16 bases remaining between them. This CDR3 has 17 amino acids. Germline CDR1 is SGHTA and CDR2 is FQGNSA. CDR3 sequence (DNA): TGTGCCAGCAGCTTAGCGTCCCGACTAGTGGCGCAAGAGACCCAGTACTTC. This gives the protein CASSLASRLVAQETQYF.

The V gene is TRBV9, the J gene TRBJ2-1; D gene uncertain. This CDR3 is 19 amino acids long. V gave up 0 bases and J gave up 0 bases, with 19 bases separating them. CDR1 is SGDLS, CDR2 YYNGEE, per germline. In nucleotides, the CDR3 is TGTGCCAGCAGCGTAGAGGGCAGCGTAATTGATATCTCCTACAATGAGCAGTTCTTC. Protein: CASSVEGSVIDISYNEQFF. Looking up the rest from reference TRBV9 and TRBJ2-1 gives the full variable domain: DSGVTQTPKHLITATGQRVTLRCSPRSGDLSVYWYQQSLDQGLQFLIQYYNGEERAKGNILERFSAQQFPDLHSELNLSSLELGDSALYFCASSVEGSVIDISYNEQFFGPGTRLTVL.

V usage is TRBV11-2 and J usage is TRBJ2-3; D tentatively fits TRBD1 or TRBD2 (5 bases each). The length of the CDR3 is 15 residues. Per the germline V gene, CDR1 is SGHAT and CDR2 is FQNNGV. Trimming stripped 3 bases from V and 2 bases from J, with 12 bases between. For the CDR3, the DNA is TGTGCCAGCAGCTTCTCAGGGAGACCCACAGATACGCAGTATTTT. Encoded protein: CASSFSGRPTDTQYF.

This clone was recorded a few times. The rearrangement links TRBV7-9 to TRBJ1-3; 7 nucleotides align to TRBD1. The J segment lost 4 bases and the V segment lost 6 bases, leaving 0 bases of the junction unmatched. CDR3 length: 12 residues. The germline gives CDR1 SEHNR, CDR2 FQNEAQ (reference sequence). The CDR3 region is CASRDRGNTIYF. As DNA, the CDR3 is TGTGCCAGCAGGGACAGGGGAAACACCATATATTTT.

This clone occurred a few times. The CDR3 protein is CASSYPTTSQETQYF. For the CDR3, the DNA is TGTGCCAGCAGCTACCCGACTACCTCCCAAGAGACCCAGTACTTC. The chain recombines TRBV5-6 with TRBJ2-5; D is possibly TRBD2 (5 bases). Trimming stripped 3 bases from V and 1 base from J, with 13 bases between. Germline values: CDR1 SGHDT, CDR2 YYEEEE. The CDR3 runs to 15 residues.

CDR3 residues: CASSAGTGGTEAFF. The CDR3, as DNA: TGTGCCAGCAGCGCAGGGACAGGTGGAACTGAAGCTTTCTTT. The chain links TRBV11-2 to TRBJ1-1; 8 bases map to TRBD1. Germline values: CDR1 SGHAT, CDR2 FQNNGV. CDR3 length equals 14 residues. The junction had 7 bases not matched to a gene; V was cut back by 5 bases and J by 5 bases.

Turning to this clone: The junction shows a germline mismatch at one end, possibly a read error. This chain connects TRBV20-1 to TRBJ2-7; tentative D call: TRBD2 (6 bases). The CDR3 sequence is 9 residues long. Germline V gene lookup returns CDR1 DFQATT and CDR2 SNEGSKA (reference sequence). The CDR3, as DNA: TGCAGTGCTAGGGAGGGTAAGGCCTTC. It encodes CSAREGKAF.

The chain carries TRBV30 and TRBJ1-5; a possible D gene is TRBD1 (6 bases). Germline V gives CDR1 GTSNPN, CDR2 SVGIG (reference sequence). V was trimmed by 3 bases and J by 5 bases, leaving 14 bases between them. This CDR3 is 14 amino acids long. Here the CDR3 DNA reads TGTGCCTGGAGGGATCGGGGGCATGATCAGCCCCAGCATTTT. This gives the protein CAWRDRGHDQPQHF.

The V gene is TRBV13, the J gene TRBJ2-1; D remains ambiguous. Trimming removed 2 bases at V and 8 bases at J, with 7 bases between. CDR3 size: 12 residues. Germline CDR1 reads PRHDT; CDR2 reads FYEKMQ (reference sequence). CDR3 in DNA: TGTGCCAGCAGCTTAAGTGGGTATGAGCAGTTCTTC. This codes for CASSLSGYEQFF.

The CDR3, as DNA: TGTGCCAGCAGTTTATCAGGGGTCTACGAGCAGTACTTC. Its translation is CASSLSGVYEQYF. The chain recombines TRBV27 with TRBJ2-7; weak D call: TRBD1 (5 bases). V was pared by 0 bases and J by 3 bases, with 6 bases between. CDR3 length: 13 residues. The germline V gene encodes CDR1 MNHEY and CDR2 SMNVEV (reference sequence).

This clone has a handful of counts. The chain uses TRBV2 and TRBJ2-5; 7 nucleotides agree with TRBD2. V lost 1 base, J lost 10 bases, and 3 bases stayed unmatched. Germline CDR1 and CDR2: SNHLY and FYNNEI. The CDR3 sequence is 12 residues long. CDR3 in amino acids: CASSEGGGFQYF. The CDR3 DNA reads TGTGCCAGCAGTGAAGGCGGGGGATTCCAGTACTTC. The full variable domain, with the rest looked up from reference TRBV2 and TRBJ2-5, is EPEVTQTPSHQVTQMGQEVILRCVPISNHLYFYWYRQILGQKVEFLVSFYNNEISEKSEIFDDQFSVERPDGSNFTLKIRSTKLEDSAMYFCASSEGGGFQYFGPGTRLLVL.